A single sample is the source of the 30 T cell receptor beta chains below, sequenced in a study of metastatic and nonmetastatic thyroid tumors. TCRdb reanalyzed the PCR reads with MiXCR. There are approximately 86,000 clones in the sample; roughly an eighth occur only once, and roughly 10% lies in the top ten. Patients were all untreated before their thyroid surgery. Input material: tumor tissue. The receptors originated from a female donor with papillary thyroid cancer or a benign thyroid nodule (not recorded which). Some clones in this sample may be carry-over from other donors' samples.

This clone showed up many times. The V call is TRBV30, the J call TRBJ2-3; no firm D call. V was clipped by 0 bases and J by 2 bases, with 6 bases between them. Germline CDR1 is GTSNPN and CDR2 is SVGIG (reference sequence). This CDR3 has 13 amino acids. CDR3 region: CAWSVLLTDTQYF. The CDR3 bases are TGTGCCTGGAGTGTACTCCTCACAGATACGCAGTATTTT.

This clone was recorded many times. Here the CDR3 reads CASSSTGRPYEQYF. CDR3 nucleotides: TGTGCCAGCAGCTCGACAGGGAGGCCCTACGAGCAGTACTTC. The chain combines TRBV5-6 with TRBJ2-7, with a tentative D call TRBD1 (7 bases). The V gene's germline CDR1 is SGHDT and CDR2 YYEEEE. V lost 3 bases and J lost 2, with 12 bases in between. The CDR3 sequence is 14 residues long.

This clone was detected ten times or more. The rearrangement links TRBV2 to TRBJ1-2; 7 bases map to TRBD1. CDR1 is SNHLY and CDR2 is FYNNEI in the germline V gene. The junction had 9 bases not matched to a gene; V was cut back by 6 bases and J by 5 bases. The CDR3 spans 14 residues. The CDR3: CASRPGGMVYGYTF. Written as DNA, the CDR3 is TGTGCCAGCAGGCCAGGGGGTATGGTTTATGGCTACACCTTC.

This clone turned up a few times. The chain couples TRBV28 to TRBJ2-3; D remains ambiguous. With 2 bases removed from V and 6 bases from J, the gap between germline ends came to 12 bases. Germline V gene data show CDR1 as MDHEN and CDR2 as SYDVKM. The CDR3 is 14 residues long. The CDR3 loop reads CASSLRTVSDTQYF. In nucleotides, the CDR3 is TGTGCCAGCAGTTTACGGACGGTTTCGGATACGCAGTATTTT.

At least ten counts were recorded for this clone. The rearrangement joins TRBV5-1 to TRBJ1-2; no clear D. The V end was cut by 4 bases, the J end by 0 bases, with 13 bases between. This CDR3 is built from 15 residues. CDR1 and CDR2 (germline): SGHRS, YFSETQ. The CDR3 sequence: CASSVGAEANYGYTF. Written as DNA, the CDR3 is TGCGCCAGCAGCGTCGGCGCCGAAGCTAACTATGGCTACACCTTC.

This clone has ten or more counts. V is TRBV27 and J is TRBJ2-3; D possibly uses TRBD1 or TRBD2 (5 bases each). The CDR3 extends over 15 amino acids. Per germline, CDR1 MNHEY and CDR2 SMNVEV (reference sequence). V lost 5 bases and J 4 bases, leaving 16 bases between the germline ends. The DNA of the CDR3 is TGTGCCAGCAGTACCGGGACGGGGTCCGCAGATACGCAGTATTTT. Translating gives CASSTGTGSADTQYF.

At least ten counts were recorded for this clone. V usage is TRBV6-4 and J usage is TRBJ1-3; 7 nucleotides agree with TRBD1. CDR1 is MRHNA, CDR2 SNTAGT, per germline. Unmatched junction bases numbered 5, after V lost 4 bases and J lost 2 bases. The CDR3 covers 15 residues. The CDR3 sequence is CASSGTGNTGNTIYF. CDR3 nucleotides: TGTGCCAGCAGTGGGACAGGAAATACTGGAAACACCATATATTTT.

This clone was counted at least ten times. The rearrangement uses TRBV10-3 and TRBJ1-4, with D perhaps matching TRBD1 (5 bases). Germline CDR1 and CDR2: ENHRY and SYGVKD. This CDR3 is built from 13 residues. Trimming stripped 3 bases from V and 8 bases from J, with 10 bases between. CDR3 region: CAISDRAEEKLFF. The CDR3 DNA reads TGTGCCATCAGTGACAGGGCCGAGGAAAAACTGTTTTTT.

Note on this clone: This may be a read error, as it is one base from a much larger clone. At the DNA level, this CDR3 is encoded by other sequences in the same sample as well. V usage is TRBV5-4 and J usage is TRBJ2-7, with 12 bases lining up with TRBD2. Losses at the gene ends were 0 bases for V and 3 bases for J; bases not matched to a gene: 7. Germline V gives CDR1 SGHNT, CDR2 YYREEE (reference sequence). The CDR3 is 17 residues long. CDR3: CASSLGLAGGTVYEQYF. CDR3 nucleotides: TGTGCCAGCAGCTTGGGGCTAGCGGGGGGGACCGTCTACGAGCAGTACTTC.

This clone has only a few counts. A single base separates this from a much larger clone, so it may be a read error. The genes are TRBV10-2 and TRBJ1-2; TRBD1 might be the D (6 bases). The germline gives CDR1 WSHSY, CDR2 SAAADI. The length of the CDR3 is 14 residues. Here the CDR3 reads CASSELGTFYVYTF. DNA for the CDR3: TGCGCCAGCAGTGAGTTGGGGACATTCTATGTCTACACCTTC.

This clone showed up many times. The V gene is TRBV6-5, the J gene TRBJ1-1; D remains ambiguous. Germline CDR1 and CDR2: MNHEY and SVGAGI. Trimming stripped 0 bases from V and 1 base from J, with 6 bases between. The length of the CDR3 is 14 residues. CDR3: CASSYSATNTEAFF. The CDR3 nucleotides are TGTGCCAGCAGTTACTCCGCCACGAACACTGAAGCTTTCTTT.

At least ten counts were recorded for this clone. The rearrangement joins TRBV29-1 to TRBJ2-6; D is unresolved. From germline, CDR1 is SQVTM and CDR2 ANQGSEA. The V and J ends lost 1 base and 0 bases respectively, with 1 base between them. This CDR3 has 13 residues. CDR3 sequence (DNA): TGCAGCGTTGAAGTCTCTGGGGCCAACGTCCTGACTTTC. The encoded protein is CSVEVSGANVLTF.

This clone has a count of ten or more. The chain recombines TRBV27 with TRBJ2-7; D not resolved. The CDR3 covers 15 residues. Trimming cost V 3 bases and J 0 bases, with 12 bases left between them. The germline CDR1 and CDR2 sequences are MNHEY and SMNVEV (reference sequence). The CDR3 loop reads CASSFKGSFSYEQYF. The CDR3, as DNA: TGTGCCAGCAGTTTCAAGGGTTCTTTCTCCTACGAGCAGTACTTC.

This clone was seen at least ten times. This sequence joins TRBV11-3 and TRBJ2-1; D not certain. Looked up from germline, CDR1 is SGHNT and CDR2 is YENEEA. The CDR3 is made up of 11 amino acids. With 1 base removed from V and 10 bases from J, the gap between germline ends came to 5 bases. CDR3 region: CASSLAGEQFF. The CDR3 nucleotides read TGTGCCAGCAGCTTAGCCGGGGAGCAGTTCTTC.

A few counts support this clone. This chain connects TRBV28 to TRBJ2-5; a possible D gene is TRBD2 (5 bases). In germline, CDR1 is MDHEN, CDR2 SYDVKM. This CDR3 is built from 15 residues. V lost 4 bases and J 5 bases, leaving 17 bases between the germline ends. As DNA, the CDR3 is TGTGCCAGCAGTTCTCGACTATCCCTTGCGGAGACCCAGTACTTC. Translated, it gives CASSSRLSLAETQYF.

There are many counts of this clone. The chain employs TRBV4-1 and TRBJ1-2; D is undetermined. Germline-derived CDR1 and CDR2 are MGHRA and YSYEKL. Trimming removed 0 bases at V and 0 bases at J, with 11 bases between. CDR3 length: 16 residues. This CDR3 reads CASSQDRATSNYGYTF. As DNA, the CDR3 is TGCGCCAGCAGCCAAGATCGTGCGACCTCTAACTATGGCTACACCTTC.

This clone was picked up many times. The chain links TRBV14 to TRBJ2-7, with 10 bases identical to TRBD1. V trimming: 1 base; J trimming: 9 bases; junction bases outside the gene matches: 15. This CDR3 is 17 amino acids long. Germline V gene sequence: CDR1 SGHDN, CDR2 FVKESK. The DNA of the CDR3 is TGTGCCAGCAGCCAAGGCCCGGATTCTGACAGGGGGCGCGTGCAGTACTTC. It codes for CASSQGPDSDRGRVQYF.

This clone was found many times. This chain links TRBV6-6 with TRBJ1-1; TRBD1 is a possible D gene (6 bases). V lost 4 bases and J 0 bases, leaving 12 bases between the germline ends. CDR1 is MNHNY, CDR2 SVGAGI, per germline (reference sequence). The CDR3 contains 15 residues. CDR3 sequence: CASSSANRVNTEAFF. CDR3 nucleotides: TGTGCCAGCAGTTCCGCGAACAGGGTGAACACTGAAGCTTTCTTT.

This clone was counted only a few times. A read error may account for a junction end that differs from germline. The CDR3 sequence is CASSESGVARNIQYF. CDR3 DNA sequence: TGCGCCAGCAGTGAGTCGGGGGTGGCCAGAAACATTCAGTACTTC. This rearrangement joins TRBV10-1 to TRBJ2-4; possibly TRBD1 or TRBD2 for D (5 bases each). CDR3 length: 15 residues. Per the germline V gene, CDR1 is WNHNN and CDR2 is SYGVQD (reference sequence).

This clone was seen a handful of times. The sample has other DNA sequences that encode this CDR3 too. The chain has TRBV24-1 and TRBJ2-3, with D possibly TRBD2 on 6 matching bases. The CDR3 length is 15 residues. V was trimmed by 9 bases and J by 6 bases, leaving 21 bases between them. Germline CDR1 reads KGHDR; CDR2 reads SFDVKD. CDR3 nucleotide sequence: TGTGCCACCGGGGAGGAAACGGATTGGGCTGATACGCAGTATTTT. This codes for CATGEETDWADTQYF.

In its sample, this clone was seen a few times. A read error may explain this, as a much larger clone is one base away. Other DNA sequences in the same sample also yield this CDR3. The chain links TRBV25-1 to TRBJ1-1, with unresolved D. This CDR3 comprises 16 residues. Germline CDR1 MGHDK, CDR2 SYGVNS. Between the trimmed V and J ends, which lost 5 bases and 2 bases, there was a span of 18 bases. CDR3 region: CASSPSIGRGNTEAFF. CDR3 DNA sequence: TGTGCCAGCAGTCCTTCTATAGGGCGGGGTAACACTGAAGCTTTCTTT.

This clone was observed many times. This chain uses TRBV4-1 with TRBJ1-1, with a tentative D call TRBD1 (6 bases). The germline gives CDR1 MGHRA, CDR2 YSYEKL. The CDR3 totals 14 residues. Between the trimmed V and J ends, which lost 5 bases and 2 bases, there was a span of 12 bases. CDR3 sequence reads: CASSTRTENTEAFF. The CDR3 DNA is TGCGCCAGCAGCACCCGGACAGAAAACACTGAAGCTTTCTTT.

This clone has a count of ten or more. This chain joins TRBV5-1 and TRBJ2-5; the match to TRBD1 covers 10 bases. J was trimmed by 5 bases and V by 4 bases; bases with no gene match: 5. Germline CDR1 SGHRS, CDR2 YFSETQ. The CDR3 consists of 14 residues. The CDR3 region is CASSGDRGLETQYF. CDR3 bases: TGCGCCAGCAGCGGCGACAGGGGGCTGGAGACCCAGTACTTC.

V and J are TRBV25-1 and TRBJ2-7, with TRBD1 identical over 7 bases. CDR1 and CDR2 from the germline V gene are MGHDK and SYGVNS. This CDR3 comprises 17 residues. V lost 1 base to trimming and J lost 2 bases; unmatched junction nucleotides: 11. The CDR3 region is CASSEWAGTDQTYEQYF. The CDR3 DNA reads as TGTGCCAGCAGTGAATGGGCTGGGACAGACCAAACCTACGAGCAGTACTTC.

Many counts were recorded for this clone. This rearrangement joins TRBV27 to TRBJ1-1, with TRBD1 matching over 11 bases. J gave up 10 bases and V 6 bases, and 10 bases lay outside the gene matches. The CDR3 is 14 amino acids. Germline lookup yields CDR1 MNHEY and CDR2 SMNVEV (reference sequence). In DNA form, the CDR3 reads TGTGCCAGCAGACCACTGGGACAGGGGGTCACAGCTTTCTTT. It encodes CASRPLGQGVTAFF.

This clone was observed at least ten times. V and J are TRBV24-1 and TRBJ1-2; D is possibly TRBD1 (6 bases). This CDR3 region has 15 residues. With 1 base removed from V and 1 base from J, the gap between germline ends came to 9 bases. In germline, CDR1 is KGHDR, CDR2 SFDVKD. The CDR3 sequence is CATSDFTGSNYGYTF. CDR3 nucleotides: TGTGCCACCAGTGATTTCACAGGGAGTAACTATGGCTACACCTTC.

The chain couples TRBV7-8 to TRBJ2-3, with TRBD2 matching over 11 bases. Germline V CDR1 and CDR2: SGHVS, FQNEAQ. CDR3 length: 18 amino acids. Trimming at V came to 6 bases and at J to 2 bases, leaving 13 bases not matched to a gene. CDR3 amino acids: CASRGTTLAGVYTDTQYF. The CDR3 DNA is TGTGCCAGCAGGGGAACGACACTAGCGGGAGTATACACAGATACGCAGTATTTT.

The table lists this clone with many counts. The V gene is TRBV4-2, the J gene TRBJ2-7, with D maybe TRBD1 (5 bases). Germline CDR1 LGHNA, CDR2 YNFKEQ. V was cut by 4 bases and J by 5 bases, with 15 bases left in between. This CDR3 contains 14 residues. CDR3 in DNA: TGTGCCAGCAGCCTTAGGACGGACAATAACGAGCAGTACTTC. This translates into CASSLRTDNNEQYF.

Points on this clone: Just one base apart from a much larger clone, this may be a read error. The gene calls are TRBV24-1 and TRBJ2-2; tentatively, D is TRBD2 (5 bases). This CDR3 spans 16 amino acids. Germline-derived CDR1 and CDR2 are KGHDR and SFDVKD. CDR3 amino acids: CATSDAMDLNTVELFF. The DNA of the CDR3 is TGTGCCACCAGTGATGCCATGGACTTAAACACCGTGGAGCTGTTTTTT.

This clone was counted ten times or more. This chain links TRBV3-1 with TRBJ2-7; D may be TRBD2 (6 bases). Germline CDR1 LGHDT, CDR2 YNNKEL (reference sequence). V lost 4 bases, J lost 0 bases, and 19 bases lay in between. There are 17 residues in the CDR3. CDR3 coding DNA: TGTGCCAGCAGCCCCCCCCCGGGGAGGCGGAGCTCCTACGAGCAGTACTTC. Protein product: CASSPPPGRRSSYEQYF.